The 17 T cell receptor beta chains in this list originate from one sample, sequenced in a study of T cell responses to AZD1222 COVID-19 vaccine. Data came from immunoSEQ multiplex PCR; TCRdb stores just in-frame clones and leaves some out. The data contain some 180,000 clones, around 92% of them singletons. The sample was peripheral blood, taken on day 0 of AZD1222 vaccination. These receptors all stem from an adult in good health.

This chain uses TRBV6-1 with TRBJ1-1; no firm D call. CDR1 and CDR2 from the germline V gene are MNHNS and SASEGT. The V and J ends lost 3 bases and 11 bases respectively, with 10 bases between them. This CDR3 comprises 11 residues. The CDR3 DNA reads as TGTGCCAGCAGTGACAGGATGAGGGCTTTCTTT. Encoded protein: CASSDRMRAFF.

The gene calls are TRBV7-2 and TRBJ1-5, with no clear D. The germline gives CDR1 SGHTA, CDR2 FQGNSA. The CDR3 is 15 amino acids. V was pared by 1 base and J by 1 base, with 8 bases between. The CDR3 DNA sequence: TGTGCCAGCAGCTTAGTCGGTTTGAGCAATCAGCCCCAGCATTTT. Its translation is CASSLVGLSNQPQHF.

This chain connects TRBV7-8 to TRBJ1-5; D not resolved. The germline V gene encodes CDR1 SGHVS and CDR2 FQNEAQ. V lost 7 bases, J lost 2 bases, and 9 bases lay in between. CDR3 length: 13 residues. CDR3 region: CASKPFGNQPQHF. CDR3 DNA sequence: TGTGCCAGCAAGCCGTTTGGCAATCAGCCCCAGCATTTT.

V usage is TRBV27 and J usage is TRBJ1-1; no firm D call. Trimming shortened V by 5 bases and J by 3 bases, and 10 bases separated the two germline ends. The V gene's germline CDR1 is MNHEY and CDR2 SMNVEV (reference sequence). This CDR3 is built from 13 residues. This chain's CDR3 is CASSTNMDTEAFF. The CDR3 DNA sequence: TGTGCCAGCAGTACGAATATGGACACTGAAGCTTTCTTT.

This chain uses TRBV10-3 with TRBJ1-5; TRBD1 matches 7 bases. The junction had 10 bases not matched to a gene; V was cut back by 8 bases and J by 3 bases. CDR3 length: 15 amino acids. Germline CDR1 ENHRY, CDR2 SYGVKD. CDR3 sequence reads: CAIGGTGANNQPQHF. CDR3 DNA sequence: TGTGCCATCGGAGGTACAGGGGCTAACAATCAGCCCCAGCATTTT.

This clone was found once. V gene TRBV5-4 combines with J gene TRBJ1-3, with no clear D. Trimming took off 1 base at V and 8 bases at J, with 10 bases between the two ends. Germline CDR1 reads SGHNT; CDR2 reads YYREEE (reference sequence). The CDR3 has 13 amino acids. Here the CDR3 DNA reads TGTGCCAGCAGCTTGCCCCGGTCGGACACCATATATTTT. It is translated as CASSLPRSDTIYF.

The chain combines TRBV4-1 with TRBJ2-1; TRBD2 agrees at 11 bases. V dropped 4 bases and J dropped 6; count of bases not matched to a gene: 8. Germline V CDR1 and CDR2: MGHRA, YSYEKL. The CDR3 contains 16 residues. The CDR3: CASSLAGTSGINEQFF. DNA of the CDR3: TGCGCCAGCAGCCTAGCCGGGACTAGCGGAATCAATGAGCAGTTCTTC.

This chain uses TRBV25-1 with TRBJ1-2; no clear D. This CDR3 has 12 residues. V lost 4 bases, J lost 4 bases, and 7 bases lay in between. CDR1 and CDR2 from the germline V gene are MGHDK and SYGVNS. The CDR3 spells CASSGRGYGYTF. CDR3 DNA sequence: TGTGCCAGCAGTGGCCGTGGCTATGGCTACACCTTC.

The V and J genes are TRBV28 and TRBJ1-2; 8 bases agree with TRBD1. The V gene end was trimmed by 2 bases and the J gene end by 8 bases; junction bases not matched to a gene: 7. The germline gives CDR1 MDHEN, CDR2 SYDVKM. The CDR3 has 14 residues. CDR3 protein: CASSLMAGGIGYTF. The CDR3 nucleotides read TGTGCCAGCAGTTTAATGGCAGGGGGCATCGGCTACACCTTC.

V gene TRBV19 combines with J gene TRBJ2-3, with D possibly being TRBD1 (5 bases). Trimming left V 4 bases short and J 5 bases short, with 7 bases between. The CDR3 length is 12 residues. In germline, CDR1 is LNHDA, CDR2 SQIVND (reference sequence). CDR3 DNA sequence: TGTGCCAGTAGTAGACAGCTAGATACGCAGTATTTT. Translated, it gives CASSRQLDTQYF.

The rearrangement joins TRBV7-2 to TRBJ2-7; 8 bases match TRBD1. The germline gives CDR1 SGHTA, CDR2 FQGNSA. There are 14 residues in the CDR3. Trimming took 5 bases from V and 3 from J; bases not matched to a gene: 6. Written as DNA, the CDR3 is TGTGCCAGCAGCACCGGGACAGGATTCTACGAGCAGTACTTC. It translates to CASSTGTGFYEQYF.

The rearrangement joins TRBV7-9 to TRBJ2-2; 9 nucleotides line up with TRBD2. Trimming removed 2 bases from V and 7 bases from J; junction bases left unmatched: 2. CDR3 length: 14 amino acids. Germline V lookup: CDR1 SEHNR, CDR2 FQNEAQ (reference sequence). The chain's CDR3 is CASSLRLAVGELFF. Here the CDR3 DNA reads TGTGCCAGCAGCTTAAGACTAGCGGTCGGGGAGCTGTTTTTT.

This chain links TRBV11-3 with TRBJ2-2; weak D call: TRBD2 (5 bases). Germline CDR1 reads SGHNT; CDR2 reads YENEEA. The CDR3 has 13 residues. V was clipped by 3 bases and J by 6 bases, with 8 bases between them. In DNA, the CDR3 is TGTGCCAGCAGCTTTAGACTATCCGGGGAGCTGTTTTTT. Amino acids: CASSFRLSGELFF.

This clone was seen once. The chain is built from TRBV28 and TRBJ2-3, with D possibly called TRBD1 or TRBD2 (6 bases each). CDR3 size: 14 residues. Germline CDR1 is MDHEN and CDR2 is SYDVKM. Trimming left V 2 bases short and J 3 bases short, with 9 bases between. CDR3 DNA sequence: TGTGCCAGCAGTTTAGGGGGGCAAACAGATACGCAGTATTTT. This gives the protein CASSLGGQTDTQYF.

The CDR3 sequence: CASSAPQGIRNTIYF. CDR3 sequence (DNA): TGTGCCAGCAGCGCCCCACAGGGGATAAGAAACACCATATATTTT. V usage is TRBV7-3 and J usage is TRBJ1-3; 7 bases fit TRBD1. The junction had 9 bases not matched to a gene; V was cut back by 5 bases and J by 5 bases. Germline V gives CDR1 SGHTA, CDR2 FQGTGA. This CDR3 contains 15 residues.

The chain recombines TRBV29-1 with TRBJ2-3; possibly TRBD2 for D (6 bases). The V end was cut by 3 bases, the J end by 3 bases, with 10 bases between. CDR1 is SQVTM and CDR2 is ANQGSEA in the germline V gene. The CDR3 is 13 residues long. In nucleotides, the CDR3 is TGCAGCGTTGATGGCGGGGCTACAGATACGCAGTATTTT. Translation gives CSVDGGATDTQYF.

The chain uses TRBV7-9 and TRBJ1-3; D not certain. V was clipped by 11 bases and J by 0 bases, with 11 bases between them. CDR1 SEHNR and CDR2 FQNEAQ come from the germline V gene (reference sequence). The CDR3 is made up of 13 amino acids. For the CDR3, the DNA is TGTGCCGGTCTGAGCGACTCTGGAAACACCATATATTTT. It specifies CAGLSDSGNTIYF.